This T cell receptor (beta chain) was recovered during a study of T cells in Graves' hyperthyroidism and ophthalmopathy. This clonotype was seen ten or more times. Amplification targeted TCR beta CDR3 regions from RNA transcripts. An initial round of RT-PCR targeting the TCR CDR3 relied on the HTBI primer set. Each CDR3 protein gets one entry after TCRdb re-called the multiplex PCR reads with MiXCR. Of around 420,000 distinct CDR3 sequences listed, about 15% are singletons. V lost 3 bases and J lost 6; bases outside the gene matches: 6. CDR1 is MNHEY and CDR2 is SMNVEV in the germline V gene (reference sequence). The CDR3 runs 14 residues.

The sequenced material came from blood. This receptor was taken from a woman aged 18-29 years with Graves' hyperthyroidism. The chain has TRBV27 and TRBJ1-1, with 8 bases lining up with TRBD1. In nucleotides, the CDR3 is TGTGCCAGCAGTTTCAGGGGGCAGAATGCTGAAGCTTTCTTT. It specifies CASSFRGQNAEAFF.